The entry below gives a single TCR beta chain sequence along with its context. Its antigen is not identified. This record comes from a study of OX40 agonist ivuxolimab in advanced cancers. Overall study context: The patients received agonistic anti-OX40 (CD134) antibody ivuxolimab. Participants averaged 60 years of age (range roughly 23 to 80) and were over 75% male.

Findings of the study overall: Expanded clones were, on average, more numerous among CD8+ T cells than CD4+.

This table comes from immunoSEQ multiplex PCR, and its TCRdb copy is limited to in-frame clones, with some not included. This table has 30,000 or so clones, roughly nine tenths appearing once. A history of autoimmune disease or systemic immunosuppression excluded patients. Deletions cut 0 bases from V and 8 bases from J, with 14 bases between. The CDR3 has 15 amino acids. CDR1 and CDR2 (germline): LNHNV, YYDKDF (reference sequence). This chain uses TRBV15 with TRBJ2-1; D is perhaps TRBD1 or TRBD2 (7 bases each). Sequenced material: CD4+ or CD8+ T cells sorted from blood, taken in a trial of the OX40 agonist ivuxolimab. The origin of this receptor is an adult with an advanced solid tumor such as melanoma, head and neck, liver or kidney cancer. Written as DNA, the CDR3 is TGTGCCACCAGCAGAGATTGGTCAGGGGGGGATGAGCAGTTCTTC. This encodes CATSRDWSGGDEQFF.